The TCR beta chain described here comes from a study of cytomegalovirus exposure and HLA in healthy donors (dated by TCRdb to the late 2010s). In the study overall: According to an earlier analysis of 450 to 650 of the donors, about 170 million T cells yielded 95 million to 140 million unique TCR beta sequences and around 280 Gb of sequence data. About 300 gigabases of sequencing data and approximately 93 million unique TCR sequences were included in an early release covering about 620 HLA-typed donors. Of the roughly 400 genotyped donors, roughly 80% fell in the genetic ancestry cluster associated with self-reported Caucasian donors. The aim of the study was to test whether cataloging public T cell receptors could identify signatures of past pathogen exposure. The T cell repertoires of some 670 subjects were profiled by immunosequencing and related to cytomegalovirus serostatus. Along with the approximately 700-subject first cohort, a separate validation cohort of over a hundred different subjects was used. The study combined high-throughput TCR immunosequencing, statistical association of individual TCRs with disease status, and machine learning to predict cytomegalovirus infection status. A later analysis re-examined previously published TCR beta repertoires from more than 650 donors and added high-resolution HLA genotyping to investigate patterns of TCR occurrence. In the later analysis, no new phenotypic data were used to find candidate immune exposures; instead, reliance was placed on TCR beta sequences and their occurrence across donors. In an earlier analysis of 587 of the donors, high-throughput TCR beta sequencing was used to judge whether each TCR beta V gene segment behaved as functional or pseudogenic. Donor age, sex, ethnicity and CMV serostatus were collected together with the repertoire data. A later genetic analysis used genome-wide SNP genotypes for about 60% of the roughly 700 donors, treating that subset as a discovery cohort. All discovery cohort repertoires had been generated using a single sequencing platform. HLA typing included class I and class II loci at four-digit resolution. The number of donors typed differed by locus, with roughly 629-640 for A, B, C, DRB1 and DQB1, roughly 520 for DQA1, 600 to 610 for DPA1, and roughly 450 for DPB1. Because of strong linkage in the cohort, roughly five DR-DQ haplotypes were treated as single units for association and clustering. On average, 235,054 unique TCR beta nucleotide sequences were sequenced per donor among several hundred genotyped donors of the cohort, with 15% to 20% of those sequences being non-productive.

In regard to this clone: This clone's antigen is unknown. Per-nucleotide qualities are absent, and no much larger clonotype sits a single base away.

The cohort was made up of approximately 670 healthy bone marrow donors. At the time of sampling, every cohort member was nominally healthy, though immune exposures that went unrecorded were likely present. The donor was CMV seropositive and was included in the group of almost 300 seropositive cohort members. A peripheral blood sample was collected from each donor, and TCR beta sequencing was performed on peripheral blood mononuclear cells. Genomic DNA extraction from the blood cell samples was performed with the Qiagen DNeasy Blood Extraction Kit. The library was generated by the immunoSEQ multiplex PCR assay. For the multiplex PCR, a mixture combining 60 forward primers for TCR Vbeta segments and 13 reverse primers for TCR Jbeta segments was used. Amplification of the CDR3 region of rearranged TCR beta genes was performed with a multiplex PCR assay on genomic DNA. The amplified TCR beta libraries were sequenced on the Illumina HiSeq System as 87-base-pair reads. In the paper's pipeline: In a later analysis, 70 million to 95 million unique TCR beta chains were counted across the 500 to 850 repertoires, and around 10 million of these chains were shared by at least two donors. Raw reads were error-corrected and collapsed into unique sequences by a nearest-neighbor algorithm in which closely related sequences were merged to remove PCR and sequencing errors. CDR3 sequences were aligned to IMGT reference sequences to assign V, D and J gene segments. Each retained sequence needed at least a six-nucleotide match to both a V gene segment and a J gene segment. Rearrangements were classified as productive when the CDR3 lacked stop codons and remained in frame with V and J, and all other rearrangements were classified as non-productive. CDR3 was defined according to IMGT convention as the region running from the second conserved V-encoded cysteine to the conserved J-encoded phenylalanine. The earlier analysis of around 640 of the donors excluded sequences that lacked an unambiguous match to a single V gene segment. In an earlier analysis of about 590 of the donors, a V segment was called functional when productive rearrangements were above 56.7%, and segregating when the standard deviation between donors exceeded 5%. A statistical classification framework was developed to diagnose cytomegalovirus status using the catalog of TCR beta chain sequences. In a later analysis, TCR nucleotide sequences were compared against IMGT/GENE-DB human TR gene sequences so that V and J genes could be assigned. In a later analysis, CDR3 sequences and most-parsimonious VDJ recombination scenarios were assigned using the TCRdist pipeline. In a later analysis, each TCR beta chain was defined by its CDR3 amino acid sequence together with its V-gene family, and reads without a unique V-gene family were excluded. As a way to deal with suspected cross-contamination and a sequencing artifact, a later analysis dropped 450 to 700 nucleotide sequences that were highly shared and had low generation probability. For each public chain, a later analysis derived a clonal expansion index from normalized ranks of inferred template counts within each repertoire. In a later analysis, generation probabilities were computed using a VDJ recombination model fitted to out-of-frame rearrangements, and the results were checked against IGoR. A later analysis scored TCR-TCR, TCR-HLA and TCR-CMV co-occurrence with hypergeometric tests, applying a repertoire-size bias correction to TCR pairs. To estimate false discovery rates, a later analysis permuted the HLA or CMV assignments 20 times. In a later analysis, co-occurring TCRs were grouped using DBSCAN, with TCRdist sequence similarity added in when clustering inside HLA-allele-positive subsets. Repertoires with fewer than 30,000 or more than 120,000 public chains were left out of co-occurrence clustering, as were about five repertoires with anomalous nucleotide sharing. TCRdb's version of the immuneACCESS table is confined to in-frame rearrangements and falls short of the full clone set. An unresolved V gene accounts for under half of the shortfall where checked; the remainder is of unknown origin. Clone size and V and J calls were adopted from that table, with D and trimming inferred from the DNA. For this sample the table gives over 150,000 clones, of which about two thirds were detected only once. 4% to 5.5% of the sample belongs to the ten largest clones.

Summary of the overall study and its limitations: A group of highly shared sequence variants was considered likely to be a technical artifact of the sequencing pipeline. CMV serostatus was the only immune exposure information available for the cohort. Some IMGT-functional V segments, including TRBV6-2 and TRBV6-3, could not be told apart with the 87-base-pair reads, so those segments were excluded. According to a later analysis, parvovirus B19, influenza, CMV and Epstein-Barr virus appeared linked to several top co-occurrence clusters. A later analysis found that HLA-associated TCR beta chains were more clonally expanded and had lower generation probabilities than equally common non-associated chains. While some public TCRs were present in many individuals, most TCR sequences turned up only very rarely across donors. A further reported finding was that TCR beta sequences accurately predicted the HLA-A and HLA-B alleles for most subjects in the first cohort. Only TCR beta chains were sequenced in this cohort, and the absence of alpha or paired-chain data limited detectable features. Because some donors lacked HLA typing at each locus, the association tests relied only on the typed subset. A later analysis associated about 17,000 TCR beta sequences with specific HLA alleles at a false discovery rate of 0.05. Linkage disequilibrium might explain the correlated functional status among segregating V segments, but an unknown experimental factor could not be excluded. When HLA alleles, especially DR and DQ, strongly co-occurred, attributing TCR associations to individual alleles was difficult. Because counts were too low, seventeen rarely observed V segments, including chromosome 9 orphons, were left out of the earlier analysis of 587 of the donors. A total of 150 or so TCR beta chains were listed by the study as associated with cytomegalovirus. A later analysis found that most CMV-associated TCR beta chains appeared HLA-restricted, with HLA associations seemingly driven largely by CMV exposure. It was suggested by the authors that the approach could potentially be generalized to other disease states and immunological phenotypes. Three of the identified cytomegalovirus-associated TCR beta chains were confirmed in vitro to be specific for cytomegalovirus antigens. Roughly uniform sequencing depth across donors was assumed in presence/absence analyses, although this assumption may not hold. In a later analysis, the rate of TCR association differed among HLA loci, with DRB1 alleles having the most associated TCRs and HLA-C alleles having the fewest. According to a later genetic analysis, donors in an Asian-associated ancestry cluster had fewer N-insertions in productive TCRs than the approximately 670-donor mean. In an earlier analysis of about 600 of the donors, most TCR beta V segments appeared in productive rearrangements about 90% or about 30% of the time, broadly matching IMGT annotations. A later genetic analysis associated a missense DCLRE1C variant with V-gene and J-gene trimming of TCR beta chains, and an independent cohort replicated the association. The classifier was reported to diagnose cytomegalovirus status with high specificity and sensitivity in both the original and validation cohorts.

CDR1 and CDR2 are read off the germline V gene as SGHVS and FQNEAQ. Here V drops 4 bases and J drops 6 bases, and the junction holds 13 bases not matched to any gene. Its CDR3 holds 18 amino acids, cysteine through phenylalanine. Just CDR3 DNA is preserved here, 54 bases in frame from base 1. The V gene is TRBV7-8 and the J gene is TRBJ2-1; TRBD2 lines up with 12 middle nucleotides. This clonotype was sampled from a woman under 30 in good health and CMV-seropositive. The sample was PBMCs. The CDR3 region reads CASSSRHLAGGFGNEQFF. In nucleotides, the sequence is TGTGCCAGCAGCTCCAGACACCTAGCGGGGGGGTTTGGCAATGAGCAGTTCTTC.